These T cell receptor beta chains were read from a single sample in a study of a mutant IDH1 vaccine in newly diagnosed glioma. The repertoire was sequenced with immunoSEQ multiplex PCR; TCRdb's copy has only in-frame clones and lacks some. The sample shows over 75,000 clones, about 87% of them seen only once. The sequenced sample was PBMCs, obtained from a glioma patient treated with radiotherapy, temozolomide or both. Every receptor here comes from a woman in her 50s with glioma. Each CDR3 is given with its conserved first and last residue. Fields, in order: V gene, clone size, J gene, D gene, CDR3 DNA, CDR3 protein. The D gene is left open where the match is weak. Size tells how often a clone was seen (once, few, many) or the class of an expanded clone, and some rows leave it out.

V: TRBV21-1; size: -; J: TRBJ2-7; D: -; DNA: TGTGCCAGCAGCAAGGGGACAGGGAATTTGGACGAGCAGTACTTC; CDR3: CASSKGTGNLDEQYF
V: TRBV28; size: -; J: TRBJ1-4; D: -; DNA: TGTGCCAGCAGTCCGGAGGGACGCTTTAATGAAAAACTGTTTTTT; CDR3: CASSPEGRFNEKLFF
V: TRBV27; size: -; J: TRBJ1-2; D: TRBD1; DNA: TGTGCCAGCAGTGACAGGGGAGACTATGGCTACACCTTC; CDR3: CASSDRGDYGYTF
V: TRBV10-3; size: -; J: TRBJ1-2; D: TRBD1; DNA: TGTGCCATCAGTGAGTCGAAAGGAGACAGGGGGTCTGGCTACACCTTC; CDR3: CAISESKGDRGSGYTF
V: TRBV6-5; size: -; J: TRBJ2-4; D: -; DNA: TGTGCCAGCAGAACGGCTAGTGGGCACATTCAGTACTTC; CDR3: CASRTASGHIQYF
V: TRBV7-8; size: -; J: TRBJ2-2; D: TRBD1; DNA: TGTGCCAGCAGCTCCGTCGCCGGGACAGGGAACACCGGGGAGCTGTTTTTT; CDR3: CASSSVAGTGNTGELFF
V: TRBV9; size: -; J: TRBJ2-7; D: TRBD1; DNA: TGTGCCAGCAGCGTAGCAGGGGGCGCTTTCGACGAGCAGTACTTC; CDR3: CASSVAGGAFDEQYF
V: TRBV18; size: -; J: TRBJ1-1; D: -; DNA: TGTGCCAGCTCACCACGAGGGGCCTCTTTGAACACTGAAGCTTTCTTT; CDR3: CASSPRGASLNTEAFF
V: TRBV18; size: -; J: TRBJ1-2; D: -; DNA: TGTGCCAGCTCACCAGCGCTGAAGTATGGCTACACCTTC; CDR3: CASSPALKYGYTF
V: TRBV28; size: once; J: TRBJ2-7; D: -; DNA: TGTGCCAGCAGTATCCAGCACGAGCAGTACTTC; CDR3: CASSIQHEQYF
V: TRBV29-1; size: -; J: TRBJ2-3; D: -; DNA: TGCAGCGTTGAAGGTGGAGGGGTTCGGGATACGCAGTATTTT; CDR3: CSVEGGGVRDTQYF
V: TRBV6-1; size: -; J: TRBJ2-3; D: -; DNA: TGTGCCAGCAGTGATGCTGGGGGAGATACGCAGTATTTT; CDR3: CASSDAGGDTQYF
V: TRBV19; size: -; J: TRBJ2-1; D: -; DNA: TGTGCCAGTAGTATACCGGGACCCTCCTACAATGAGCAGTTCTTC; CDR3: CASSIPGPSYNEQFF
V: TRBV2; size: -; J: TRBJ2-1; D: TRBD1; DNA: TGTGCCAGCATCGCCGGGACAGGGAACAATGAGCAGTTCTTC; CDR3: CASIAGTGNNEQFF
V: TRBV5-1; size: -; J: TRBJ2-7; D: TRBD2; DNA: TGCGCCAGCAGCATGGGACTGACTTCCGGGACTAGCGGGACTTACGAGCAGTACTTC; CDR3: CASSMGLTSGTSGTYEQYF
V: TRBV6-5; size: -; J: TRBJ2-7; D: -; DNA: TGTGCCAGCGCCCCCCGACTTAACTCCTACGAGCAGTACTTC; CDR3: CASAPRLNSYEQYF
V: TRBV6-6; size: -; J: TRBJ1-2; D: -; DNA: TGTGCCAGCAGTCAGACAGTTAACTATGGCTACACCTTC; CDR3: CASSQTVNYGYTF
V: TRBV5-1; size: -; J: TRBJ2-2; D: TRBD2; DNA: TGCGCCAGCAGCCCGACTAGCCGGAACACCGGGGAGCTGTTTTTT; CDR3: CASSPTSRNTGELFF